What follows are 7 T cell receptor beta chains derived from one specimen sequenced in a study of early T cells in non-severe SARS-CoV-2 infection. TCRdb re-analysed the 5' RACE reads in MiXCR, keeping a single row per CDR3 protein. Of tens of thousands of distinct CDR3 sequences in the sample, around 9% were seen once. The sample was whole blood. The receptors come from an adult who was a healthcare worker with PCR-confirmed SARS-CoV-2 infection or an uninfected control (not recorded which).

In its sample, this clonotype was seen many times. The genes are TRBV7-9 and TRBJ2-7, with D perhaps being TRBD1 or TRBD2 (5 bases each). V lost 1 base to trimming and J lost 7 bases, with 8 bases between them. The CDR3 spans 12 residues. The germline gives CDR1 SEHNR, CDR2 FQNEAQ (reference sequence). In nucleotides, the CDR3 is TGTGCCAGCAGCTTAGAGAGGGGAGAGCAGTACTTC. Translation gives CASSLERGEQYF.

The table lists this clonotype with a few counts. The genes are TRBV9 and TRBJ1-1, with D perhaps TRBD1 (5 bases). CDR1 is SGDLS, CDR2 YYNGEE, per germline. V lost 4 bases, J lost 2 bases, and 9 bases lay in between. CDR3 size: 13 residues. CDR3 residues: CASSMGLNTEAFF. DNA of the CDR3: TGTGCCAGCAGCATGGGGCTAAACACTGAAGCTTTCTTT.

The gene calls are TRBV12-3 or TRBV12-4 and TRBJ1-5, with D hard to call. The ends were cut back, 8 bases at V and 1 base at J, with 15 bases in the middle. The CDR3 has 15 amino acids. The CDR3 DNA follows: TGTGCCAGCGGGAAAGGGCGAAGGAGCAATCAGCCCCAGCATTTT. Protein product: CASGKGRRSNQPQHF.

The rearrangement uses TRBV12-3 or TRBV12-4 and TRBJ2-7; the match to TRBD1 covers 9 bases. The J segment lost 7 bases and the V segment lost 3 bases, leaving 7 bases of the junction unmatched. The CDR3 sequence is 14 residues long. CDR3 in DNA: TGTGCCAGCAGTTTGGAACAGGGGGCGTATGAGCAGTACTTC. Its protein is CASSLEQGAYEQYF.

The genes are TRBV7-6 and TRBJ2-7, with TRBD1 identical over 9 bases. This CDR3 is 15 amino acids long. V trimming: 4 bases; J trimming: 5 bases; junction bases outside the gene matches: 9. Germline assignment: CDR1 SGHVS and CDR2 FNYEAQ. The CDR3 DNA sequence: TGTGCCAGCAGCTCCACAGGGGGCGTGGGCGACGAGCAGTACTTC. It yields the protein CASSSTGGVGDEQYF.

This clonotype showed up just a few times. The chain employs TRBV5-1 and TRBJ1-1, with D possibly being TRBD1 (5 bases). The CDR3 is 16 amino acids. V was shortened by 4 bases and J by 2 bases, with 18 bases between the two germline ends. CDR1 and CDR2 (germline): SGHRS, YFSETQ. CDR3 in DNA: TGCGCCAGCAGCATCTCCAGGGTGTGGGGTAACACTGAAGCTTTCTTT. Translated, it gives CASSISRVWGNTEAFF.

The J gene is TRBJ1-2, the V gene TRBV11-2; D is unresolved. Trimming removed 4 bases at V and 0 bases at J, with 9 bases between. The germline CDR1 and CDR2 sequences are SGHAT and FQNNGV. The CDR3 sequence is 14 residues long. In DNA form, the CDR3 reads TGTGCCAGCAGCTCCGGCGGAACTAACTATGGCTACACCTTC. Its protein product is CASSSGGTNYGYTF.